Below, 22 T cell receptor beta chains from the same sample are listed, as sequenced in a study of cytomegalovirus exposure and HLA in healthy donors. With 60 Vbeta and 13 Jbeta primers, the PCR was carried out. Produced via immunoSEQ multiplex PCR; TCRdb's table is partial and in-frame only. Altogether some 120,000 clones are present, 75% to 85% being singletons, with the ten largest covering 1%. The material sequenced was PBMCs. The receptors here all came from a man aged 35 to 55 in good health and CMV-seronegative.

V and J are TRBV27 and TRBJ2-2; 11 bases fit TRBD2. Germline V gene data show CDR1 as MNHEY and CDR2 as SMNVEV (reference sequence). CDR3 length equals 15 residues. With V trimmed by 6 bases and J by 4 bases, 4 bases remained unmatched. For the CDR3, the DNA is TGTGCCAGCAGCCTAGCGGGAGGTGGCACCGGGGAGCTGTTTTTT. It encodes CASSLAGGGTGELFF.

As regards this clone: Distinct nucleotide sequences in the sample also encode this CDR3. J is TRBJ1-6 and V is TRBV30; D is undetermined. Germline values: CDR1 GTSNPN, CDR2 SVGIG (reference sequence). The CDR3 contains 13 residues. Trimming cost V 3 bases and J 6 bases, with 9 bases left between them. CDR3: CAWRERGNSPLHF. The CDR3 DNA is TGTGCCTGGAGAGAACGGGGTAATTCACCCCTCCACTTT.

The genes are TRBV5-1 and TRBJ2-7; 12 positions agree with TRBD2. CDR3 length equals 15 residues. CDR1 is SGHRS, CDR2 YFSETQ, per germline. V was clipped by 3 bases and J by 7 bases; unmatched bases: 8. This chain's CDR3 is CASSSLAGGPGEQYF. The CDR3 DNA follows: TGCGCCAGCAGCTCCCTAGCGGGGGGGCCTGGGGAGCAGTACTTC.

The chain employs TRBV7-8 and TRBJ2-5, with TRBD2 matching 10 bases. The trim removed 6 bases at V and 2 bases at J, leaving 6 bases unmatched. Looked up from germline, CDR1 is SGHVS and CDR2 is FQNEAQ. The CDR3 contains 15 residues. The CDR3 region has the DNA TGTGCCAGCAGAAACCCAGCGGGGGGGCAAGAGACCCAGTACTTC. This gives the protein CASRNPAGGQETQYF.

The gene calls are TRBV21-1 and TRBJ2-1; the table gives TRBD2 as D, unverified against the DNA. TRBV21-1 has pseudogene status. This CDR3 comprises 17 residues. The CDR3 loop is CASSKARGSGGYNEQFF. CDR3 sequence (DNA): TGTGCCAGCAGCAAAGCCCGGGGTAGCGGGGGTTACAATGAGCAGTTCTTC.

CDR3 in DNA: TGTGCCAGCAGCGCCCAGGGGTACGAGCAGTACTTC. Translated: CASSAQGYEQYF. The chain recombines TRBV2 with TRBJ2-7, with D possibly being TRBD1 (6 bases). Germline V gene sequence: CDR1 SNHLY, CDR2 FYNNEI. Between the trimmed V and J ends, which lost 6 bases and 4 bases, there was a span of 10 bases. CDR3 length: 12 residues.

This chain connects TRBV7-9 to TRBJ2-5, with a possible D match to TRBD1 (6 bases). This CDR3 region has 16 residues. Germline V lookup: CDR1 SEHNR, CDR2 FQNEAQ (reference sequence). The germline V and J ends were trimmed by 4 bases and 4 bases, with 19 bases remaining between them. The DNA of the CDR3 is TGTGCCAGCAGCTACAGGGAGTCGGTTCAAGGAGAGACCCAGTACTTC. Protein sequence: CASSYRESVQGETQYF.

The V call is TRBV7-9, the J call TRBJ2-1; a weak D match, TRBD2 (7 bases). V dropped 5 bases and J dropped 3 bases, with 17 bases sitting between them. This CDR3 region has 16 residues. Germline V CDR1 and CDR2: SEHNR, FQNEAQ (reference sequence). This CDR3 reads CASSAAEGGSYNEQFF. DNA of the CDR3: TGTGCCAGCAGCGCCGCAGAGGGGGGGAGCTACAATGAGCAGTTCTTC. Combining the CDR3 with reference TRBV7-9 and TRBJ2-1 gives the whole variable domain DTGVSQNPRHKITKRGQNVTFRCDPISEHNRLYWYRQTLGQGPEFLTYFQNEAQLEKSRLLSDRFSAERPKGSFSTLEIQRTEQGDSAMYLCASSAAEGGSYNEQFFGPGTRLTVL.

This chain links TRBV5-8 with TRBJ1-2; maybe TRBD1 (6 bases). V was pared by 0 bases and J by 1 base, with 7 bases between. CDR1 is SGHTS, CDR2 YDEGEE, per germline. The length of the CDR3 is 14 residues. This chain's CDR3 is CASSLGGHNYGYTF. CDR3 nucleotides: TGTGCCAGCAGCTTGGGGGGGCATAACTATGGCTACACCTTC.

This sequence joins TRBV5-6 and TRBJ1-2, with TRBD1 identical over 8 bases. Germline CDR1 and CDR2: SGHDT and YYEEEE. This CDR3 is 14 amino acids long. With V trimmed by 4 bases and J by 4 bases, 6 bases remained unmatched. The CDR3 coding sequence is TGTGCCAGCAGCATAGGACAGGGAGGCTATGGCTACACCTTC. Amino acids: CASSIGQGGYGYTF.

The rearrangement links TRBV4-1 to TRBJ1-1; TRBD1 is a possible D gene (6 bases). Germline V gene sequence: CDR1 MGHRA, CDR2 YSYEKL. V was cut by 1 base and J by 4 bases, with 10 bases left in between. The CDR3 has 14 residues. CDR3 DNA sequence: TGCGCCAGCAGCCAAGCAGGGGTTAGCACTGAAGCTTTCTTT. It specifies CASSQAGVSTEAFF.

Turning to this clone: Its ends do not fully match the called genes, so a read error is possible. The CDR3, as DNA: TGTGCCAGCAGCTCGGGACAGGGCACCTACTATGAGCAGTTCTTC. Translated: CASSSGQGTYYEQFF. The genes are TRBV5-4 and TRBJ2-1; TRBD1 matches 9 bases. Germline V CDR1 and CDR2: SGHNT, YYREEE (reference sequence). CDR3 length: 15 amino acids.

V and J are TRBV29-1 and TRBJ1-4; 8 bases map to TRBD1. The trim removed 7 bases at V and 5 bases at J, leaving 6 bases unmatched. The CDR3 covers 13 residues. Germline V CDR1 and CDR2: SQVTM, ANQGSEA. CDR3 coding DNA: TGCAGCGCCGGGACAGGCTCGAATGAAAAACTGTTTTTT. Its translation: CSAGTGSNEKLFF.

The chain recombines TRBV19 with TRBJ1-1; D not certain. The CDR3 covers 14 residues. V was shortened by 5 bases and J by 1 base, with 11 bases between the two germline ends. CDR1 is LNHDA, CDR2 SQIVND, per germline (reference sequence). The CDR3 spells CASSPPTGNTEAFF. The CDR3 nucleotides read TGTGCCAGTAGTCCCCCGACGGGGAACACTGAAGCTTTCTTT. The variable domain in full, completed from reference TRBV19 and TRBJ1-1, reads DGGITQSPKYLFRKEGQNVTLSCEQNLNHDAMYWYRQDPGQGLRLIYYSQIVNDFQKGDIAEGYSVSREKKESFPLTVTSAQKNPTAFYLCASSPPTGNTEAFFGQGTRLTVV.

The chain joins TRBV10-3 to TRBJ2-7; perhaps TRBD1 as D (6 bases). Germline-derived CDR1 and CDR2 are ENHRY and SYGVKD. The V end lost 8 bases, the J end lost 5 bases, and 19 bases lay between the germline ends. The CDR3 sequence is 14 residues long. CDR3 DNA: TGTGCCATCTCCCGAACCGGGACAATCGACGAGCAGTACTTC. It encodes CAISRTGTIDEQYF.

CDR3 sequence: CASSAGPREQYF. In DNA form, the CDR3 reads TGTGCCAGCTCGGCGGGCCCAAGGGAGCAGTACTTC. The chain has TRBV6-5 and TRBJ2-7; D is possibly TRBD2 (5 bases). Germline V gives CDR1 MNHEY, CDR2 SVGAGI. Trimming pared 8 bases from V and 7 bases from J, leaving 15 bases between. This CDR3 comprises 12 residues.

The V call is TRBV6-5, the J call TRBJ2-5; 12 bases are shared with TRBD1. With V trimmed by 8 bases and J by 5 bases, 6 bases remained unmatched. Germline CDR1 MNHEY, CDR2 SVGAGI. The length of the CDR3 is 14 residues. The CDR3 loop reads CASSRDRGRETQYF. The CDR3 region has the DNA TGTGCCAGCTCCCGGGACAGGGGGCGGGAGACCCAGTACTTC.

The CDR3 coding sequence is TGCGCCAGCAGCTTCACCCAGGGGACAGGCTATGGCTACACCTTC. Translation gives CASSFTQGTGYGYTF. J is TRBJ1-2 and V is TRBV5-1, with TRBD1 identical over 8 bases. The CDR3 contains 15 residues. V shed 2 bases, J shed 4 bases, and the junction held 7 bases outside the gene matches. Germline CDR1 SGHRS, CDR2 YFSETQ.

This CDR3 reads CATQLAGANEQFF. CDR3 DNA: TGTGCCACACAGCTAGCGGGAGCGAATGAGCAGTTCTTC. The chain has TRBV6-1 and TRBJ2-1; 10 bases map to TRBD2. This CDR3 is 13 amino acids long. J was trimmed by 7 bases and V by 10 bases; bases with no gene match: 7. Germline assignment: CDR1 MNHNS and CDR2 SASEGT.

The chain recombines TRBV23-1 with TRBJ1-5, with a possible D match to TRBD1 (5 bases). TRBV23-1 carries the ORF label, with uncertain function. Trimming removed 7 bases at V and 8 bases at J, with 15 bases between. The CDR3 has 13 amino acids. CDR3 protein: CASNPAGVEPQHF. The CDR3 DNA follows: TGCGCCAGCAATCCGGCGGGGGTTGAGCCCCAGCATTTT.

The CDR3 DNA reads as TGTGCCAGCAGCTCGGGACAGCTTAGCACAGATACGCAGTATTTT. Translation: CASSSGQLSTDTQYF. The V call is TRBV7-9, the J call TRBJ2-3; TRBD1 aligns across 7 bases. The length of the CDR3 is 15 residues. Germline trimming cut 4 bases from V and 0 bases from J; bases unmatched to any gene: 4. CDR1 and CDR2 from the germline V gene are SEHNR and FQNEAQ (reference sequence).

The chain couples TRBV25-1 to TRBJ2-5; 8 nucleotides match TRBD1. After removal of 3 bases from V and 2 bases from J, the junction contained 5 bases not matched to a gene. The germline gives CDR1 MGHDK, CDR2 SYGVNS. The CDR3 totals 15 residues. CDR3 sequence (DNA): TGTGCCAGCAGTGAGCGGCACAGGGGGCAAGAGACCCAGTACTTC. Protein product: CASSERHRGQETQYF.